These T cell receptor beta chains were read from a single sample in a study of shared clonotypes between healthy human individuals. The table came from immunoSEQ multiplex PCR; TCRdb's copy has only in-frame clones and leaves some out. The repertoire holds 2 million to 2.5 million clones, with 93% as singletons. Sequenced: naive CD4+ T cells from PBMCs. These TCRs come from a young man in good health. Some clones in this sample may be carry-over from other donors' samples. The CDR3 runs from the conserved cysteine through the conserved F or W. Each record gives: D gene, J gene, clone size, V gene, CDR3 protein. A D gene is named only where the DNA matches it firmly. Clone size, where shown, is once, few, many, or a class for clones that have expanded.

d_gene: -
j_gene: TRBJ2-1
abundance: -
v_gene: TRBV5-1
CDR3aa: CASSLSGQSAASEQFF

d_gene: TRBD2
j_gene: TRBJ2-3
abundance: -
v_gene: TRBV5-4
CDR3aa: CASSLAGGRGTDTQYF

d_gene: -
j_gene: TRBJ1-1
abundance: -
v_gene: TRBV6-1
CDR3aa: CASSVQSRTDF

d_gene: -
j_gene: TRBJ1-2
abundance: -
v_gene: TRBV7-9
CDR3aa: CASSVAGDRGYTF

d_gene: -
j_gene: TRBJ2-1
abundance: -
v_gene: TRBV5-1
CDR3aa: CASSLAGQQDEQFF

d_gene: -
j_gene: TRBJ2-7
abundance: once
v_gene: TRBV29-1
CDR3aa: CSVGSGTPIYEQYF

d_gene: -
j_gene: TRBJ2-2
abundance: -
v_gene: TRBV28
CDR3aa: CASSFWQGKSTGELFF

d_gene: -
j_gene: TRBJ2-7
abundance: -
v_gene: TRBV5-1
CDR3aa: CASSLVGPTYEQYF

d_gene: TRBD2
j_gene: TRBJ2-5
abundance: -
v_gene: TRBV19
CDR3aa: CASSIGRGRAEETQYF

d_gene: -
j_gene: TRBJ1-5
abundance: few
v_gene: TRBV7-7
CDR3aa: CASSQGGGQPQHF

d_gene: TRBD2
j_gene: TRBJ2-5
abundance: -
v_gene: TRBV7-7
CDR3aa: CASSWVAGGPETQYF

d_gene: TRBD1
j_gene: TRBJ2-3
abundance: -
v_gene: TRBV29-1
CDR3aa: CSVAPTGTGADTQYF

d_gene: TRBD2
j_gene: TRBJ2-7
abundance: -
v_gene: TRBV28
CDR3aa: CASRTGGTYEQYF

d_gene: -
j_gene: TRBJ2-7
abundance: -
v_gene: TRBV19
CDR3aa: CASKHRDAYEQYF

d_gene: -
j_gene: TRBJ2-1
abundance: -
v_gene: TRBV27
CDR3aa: CASSLAGALTNEQFF

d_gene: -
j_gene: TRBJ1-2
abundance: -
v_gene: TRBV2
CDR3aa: CASRRDLPAFYGYTF

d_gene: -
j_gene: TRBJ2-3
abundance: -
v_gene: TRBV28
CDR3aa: CASSTHGNPYTDTQYF

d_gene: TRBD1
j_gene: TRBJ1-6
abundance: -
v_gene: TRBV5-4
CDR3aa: CASSWGQFHNSPLHF

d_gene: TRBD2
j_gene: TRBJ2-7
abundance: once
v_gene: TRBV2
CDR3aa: CASSESSGRRGQYF

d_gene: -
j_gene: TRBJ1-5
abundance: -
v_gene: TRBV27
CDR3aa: CASSPGTSYYSNQPQHF

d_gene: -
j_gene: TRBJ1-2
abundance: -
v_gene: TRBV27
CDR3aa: CASFRVDYGYTF

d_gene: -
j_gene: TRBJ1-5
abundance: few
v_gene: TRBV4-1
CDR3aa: CASSQLGRDQPQHF

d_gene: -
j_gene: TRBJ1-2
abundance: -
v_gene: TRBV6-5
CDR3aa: CASFRGGYGYTF

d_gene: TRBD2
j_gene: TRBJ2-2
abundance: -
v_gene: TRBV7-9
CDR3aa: CASTQPSGAPTGELFF

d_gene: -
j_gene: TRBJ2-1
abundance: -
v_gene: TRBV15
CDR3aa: CATSTQDEQFF

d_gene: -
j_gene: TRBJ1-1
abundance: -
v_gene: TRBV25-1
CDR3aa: CASRQVGNTEAFF

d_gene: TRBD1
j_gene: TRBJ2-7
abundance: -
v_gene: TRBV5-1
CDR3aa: CASRYQAQGGGEQYF

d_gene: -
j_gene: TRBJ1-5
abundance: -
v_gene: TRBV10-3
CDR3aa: CAIGGTGIWPQHF